This TCR beta chain was captured by sequencing in a study of response to subunit inactivated influenza vaccine (dated by TCRdb to 2016 to 2019). Concerning the study at large: The study used deep quantitative T cell receptor repertoire profiling to track responses to a trivalent subunit inactivated influenza vaccine.

Receptor amplification or capture employed RT-PCR. Sequencing was performed on an Illumina HiSeq 2500. TCRdb cleaned the public reads at Q25 with fastp, built clones with MiXCR and kept in-frame beta chains. Merged by CDR3 protein, the rows form single entries marked with the most common genes and DNA. Present in this sample are about 700,000 distinct CDR3 sequences, about 15% of which were seen just once. 5.5% to 7% of the sample is taken by the ten largest. The paper's findings and limits, for the study overall: The authors proposed that each seasonal influenza vaccination may bring in only a limited number of new T cells.

In regard to this clonotype: Its antigen is currently not known. No qualities accompany the bases; no much larger clone lies one base away.

The germline V gene gives CDR1 as SGHTA and CDR2 as FQGNSA. The CDR3 holds 12 amino acids from the cysteine to the phenylalanine. Solely the CDR3 DNA is kept, with 36 bases framed from the first base. At the junction V is shortened by 3 bases and J by 6 bases, with 6 bases in between. Specimen: PBMCs from blood, collected roughly 15 days before vaccination. Recombination joined TRBV7-2 with TRBJ2-1, with the D segment identity uncertain. This TCR was sampled from a man aged 45-60 years who received an inactivated influenza vaccine. Donor details come from another sample of the same person, matched by shared clones. The CDR3 amino acid sequence is: CASSFLVNEQFF. In nucleotides, the sequence is TGTGCCAGCAGCTTCCTGGTCAATGAGCAGTTCTTC. With the rest looked up from the reference TRBV7-2 and TRBJ2-1 genes rather than sequenced, the full variable domain is GAGVSQSPSNKVTEKGKDVELRCDPISGHTALYWYRQSLGQGLEFLIYFQGNSAPDKSGLPSDRFSAERTGGSVSTLTIQRTQQEDSAVYLCASSFLVNEQFFGPGTRLTVL.